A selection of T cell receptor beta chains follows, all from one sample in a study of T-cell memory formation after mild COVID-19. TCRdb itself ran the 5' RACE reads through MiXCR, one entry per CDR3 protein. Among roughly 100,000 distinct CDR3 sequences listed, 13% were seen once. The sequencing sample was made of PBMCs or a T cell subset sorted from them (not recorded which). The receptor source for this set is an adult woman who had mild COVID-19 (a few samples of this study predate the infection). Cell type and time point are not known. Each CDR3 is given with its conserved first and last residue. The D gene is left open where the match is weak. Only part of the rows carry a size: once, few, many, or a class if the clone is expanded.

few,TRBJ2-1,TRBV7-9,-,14,TGTGCCAGCAGCTTAGAAGAGGGGTACAATGAGCAGTTCTTC,CASSLEEGYNEQFF
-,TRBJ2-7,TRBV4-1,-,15,TGCGCCAGCAGCCAGCATGGGGGGACCCCCTACGAGCAGTACTTC,CASSQHGGTPYEQYF
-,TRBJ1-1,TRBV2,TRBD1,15,TGTGCCAGCAGTGTAGGGACAGGGCTGAACACTGAAGCTTTCTTT,CASSVGTGLNTEAFF
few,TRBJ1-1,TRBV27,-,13,TGTGCCACCTCCCCCGAGGGATACGCTGAAGCTTTCTTT,CATSPEGYAEAFF
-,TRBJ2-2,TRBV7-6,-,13,TGTGCCAGCAGCCCCTTGTCCACCGGGGAGCTGTTTTTT,CASSPLSTGELFF
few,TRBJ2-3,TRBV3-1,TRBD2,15,TGTGCCAGCAGCCAGACTAGCGGGGGTGCGGATACGCAGTATTTT,CASSQTSGGADTQYF
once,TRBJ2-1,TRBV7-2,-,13,TGTGCCAGCAGCTCCCTGGAATACAATGAGCAGTTCTTC,CASSSLEYNEQFF
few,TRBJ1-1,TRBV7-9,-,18,TGTGCCAGCAGCTCAGCCGGGCCACCCCAAGGCGGGGACACTGAAGCTTTCTTT,CASSSAGPPQGGDTEAFF
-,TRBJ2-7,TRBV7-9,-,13,TGTGCCAGCAGCCCGCCTTCCGCCTACGAGCAGTACTTC,CASSPPSAYEQYF
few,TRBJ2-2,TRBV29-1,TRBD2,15,TGCAGCGTTGATGTCGGGGGGGCGAACACCGGGGAGCTGTTTTTT,CSVDVGGANTGELFF
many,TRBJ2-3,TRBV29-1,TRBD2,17,TGCAGCGTGGAGACTAGCGGGAGGGCCGTGTGGACAGATACGCAGTATTTT,CSVETSGRAVWTDTQYF
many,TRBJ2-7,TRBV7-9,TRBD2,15,TGTGCCAGCAGCTTGACAGCGGGAGAATCCTACGAGCAGTACTTC,CASSLTAGESYEQYF
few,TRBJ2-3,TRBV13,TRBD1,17,TGTGCCAGCAGCACAGGTCACAGGGGAACAGACACAGATACGCAGTATTTT,CASSTGHRGTDTDTQYF
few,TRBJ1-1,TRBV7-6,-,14,TGTGCCAGCAGCTTAGCGGGGGCAAACACTGAAGCTTTCTTT,CASSLAGANTEAFF
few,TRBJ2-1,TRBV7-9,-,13,TGTGCCAGCAGTTTCGGGGGCTTGAATGAGCAGTTCTTC,CASSFGGLNEQFF
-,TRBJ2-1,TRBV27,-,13,TGTGCCAGCAGTTCCTGGACAGACCCAGGGCAGTTCTTC,CASSSWTDPGQFF
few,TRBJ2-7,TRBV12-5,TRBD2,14,TGTGCTAGTGGTCCCTCCTGGCTAGCGGGAGAGGTGTACTTC,CASGPSWLAGEVYF
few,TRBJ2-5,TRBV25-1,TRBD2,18,TGTGCCAGCAGTGACGACAGACTAGCGGGAGGGCCTGGGGAGACCCAGTACTTC,CASSDDRLAGGPGETQYF
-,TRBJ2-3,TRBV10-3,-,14,TGTGCCATCAGTATCGGGAAAGTGACAGATACGCAGTATTTT,CAISIGKVTDTQYF